This T cell receptor (beta chain) stems from a study of cytomegalovirus exposure and HLA in healthy donors. Both 60 Vbeta primers and 13 Jbeta primers went into the PCR. TCRdb's table, derived via immunoSEQ multiplex PCR, lists solely in-frame clones and lacks some. The sample shows approximately 120,000 clones, around 75% of them seen only once. There are 14 residues in the CDR3. Trimming took 4 bases from V and 9 from J; bases not matched to a gene: 8. CDR1 and CDR2 (germline): SGHTA, FQGTGA. Sequencing was carried out using PBMCs. This TCR was recovered from a man between 60 and 70 years old in good health and CMV-seropositive. The chain employs TRBV7-3 and TRBJ2-4; 8 bases match TRBD2. This CDR3 reads CASSSGTRPTIQYF. The CDR3 nucleotides read TGTGCCAGCAGCTCCGGGACTAGACCTACCATTCAGTACTTC.